Given below is one TCR beta chain in context. Its antigen is as yet unknown. The ends lost 5 bases at V and 3 bases at J; junction bases unmatched: 4. CDR1 and CDR2 from the germline V gene are SQVTM and ANQGSEA. The CDR3 spans 13 residues. Sequencing was performed with immunoSEQ multiplex PCR; in TCRdb, only in-frame clones are kept and a portion is missing. There are under 130,000 clones in the sample; 84% occur only once, and around 2.9% lies in the top ten. The data were obtained in a study of T cell clones after liver transplantation. Study-level information: Subjects received no induction therapy and standard immunosuppression until randomization at 12-24 months post-transplant.

Study results and limitations: Compared with third party-reactive sequences, donor-reactive ones declined more, independent of withdrawal success. Low donor cell numbers restricted donor-reactive repertoire measurement in a couple of subjects.

The clonotype comes from a human patient who received a liver transplant. Some of these T cells may belong to the graft donor. The chain has TRBV29-1 and TRBJ1-5; the match to TRBD1 covers 7 bases. Sequencing used CD4+ T cells from blood, obtained approximately 45 months after liver transplant. CDR3 in amino acids: CSVLTGINQPQHF. The CDR3 DNA is TGCAGCGTTCTGACAGGGATCAATCAGCCCCAGCATTTT. Variable domain in full (rest from reference TRBV29-1 and TRBJ1-5): SAVISQKPSRDICQRGTSLTIQCQVDSQVTMMFWYRQQPGQSLTLIATANQGSEATYESGFVIDKFPISRPNLTFSTLTVSNMSPEDSSIYLCSVLTGINQPQHFGDGTRLSIL.